The entry that follows covers one TCR beta chain sequence. Its target is unknown. These data originate in a study of Graves' ophthalmopathy and Graves' hyperthyroidism. General study findings and limits: The model's prediction of ophthalmopathy progression had approximately 68% sensitivity and 72% to 85% specificity.

Losses at the gene ends were 4 bases for V and 10 bases for J; bases not matched to a gene: 10. CDR1 is SGDLS, CDR2 YYNGEE, per germline. This CDR3 has 15 residues. RNA transcripts yielded amplified TCR beta CDR3 regions. The first-round RT-PCR employed HTBI primers together with the Qiagen OneStep RT-PCR kit. A multiplex PCR was then performed as the second round. Each CDR3 protein gets one entry after TCRdb re-called the multiplex PCR reads with MiXCR. This sample has around 600,000 distinct CDR3 sequences, with 35% to 45% found just once. Active ophthalmopathy (CAS at least 3, NOSPECS at least 4), lasting under 3 months.

V usage is TRBV9 and J usage is TRBJ1-6, with 8 bases that match TRBD1. The sample consisted of peripheral blood. This TCR derives from an adult man with Graves' ophthalmopathy. The CDR3 DNA reads TGTGCCAGCAGCAGTACTACAGGGGGTAGCTCACCCCTCCACTTT. This gives the protein CASSSTTGGSSPLHF. Complete variable domain (other parts from reference TRBV9 and TRBJ1-6): DSGVTQTPKHLITATGQRVTLRCSPRSGDLSVYWYQQSLDQGLQFLIQYYNGEERAKGNILERFSAQQFPDLHSELNLSSLELGDSALYFCASSSTTGGSSPLHFGNGTRLTVT.